The T cell receptor (beta chain) described here comes from a study of CD8 T cells in ankylosing spondylitis. TCRdb recomputed calls from the 5' RACE reads with MiXCR, one row per CDR3 protein. The data hold 150,000 to 200,000 distinct CDR3 sequences, with about 18% observed a single time. CDR1 is LNHDA, CDR2 SQIVND, per germline (reference sequence). The CDR3 length is 13 residues. V lost 9 bases to trimming and J lost 6 bases; unmatched junction nucleotides: 3. In regard to this clonotype: Its antigen is currently unknown.

Study-level points and caveats: Reactive arthritis synovial fluid and blood previously showed some of these motif variants.

The sequence was obtained from a male donor under 30 with ankylosing spondylitis or in good health (not recorded which). This rearrangement joins TRBV19 to TRBJ2-1; 12 bases line up with TRBD1. The sample consisted of blood, either unsorted or a sorted T cell fraction (not recorded which). The chain's CDR3 is CASRDRGPNEQFF. DNA for the CDR3: TGTGCCAGCCGGGACAGGGGGCCCAATGAGCAGTTCTTC. Based on the CDR3 plus reference TRBV19 and TRBJ2-1, the full variable domain is DGGITQSPKYLFRKEGQNVTLSCEQNLNHDAMYWYRQDPGQGLRLIYYSQIVNDFQKGDIAEGYSVSREKKESFPLTVTSAQKNPTAFYLCASRDRGPNEQFFGPGTRLTVL.